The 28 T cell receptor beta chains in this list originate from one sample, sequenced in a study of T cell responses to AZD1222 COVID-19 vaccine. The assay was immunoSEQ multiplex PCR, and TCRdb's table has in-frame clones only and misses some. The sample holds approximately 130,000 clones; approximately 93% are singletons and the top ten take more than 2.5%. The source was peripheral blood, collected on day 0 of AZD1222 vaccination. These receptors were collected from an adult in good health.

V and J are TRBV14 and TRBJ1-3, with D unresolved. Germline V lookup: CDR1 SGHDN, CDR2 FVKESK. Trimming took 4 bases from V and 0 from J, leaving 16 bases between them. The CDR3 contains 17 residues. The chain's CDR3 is CASSRTSAVSSGNTIYF. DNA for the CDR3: TGTGCCAGCAGCCGAACCAGTGCGGTGAGCTCTGGAAACACCATATATTTT.

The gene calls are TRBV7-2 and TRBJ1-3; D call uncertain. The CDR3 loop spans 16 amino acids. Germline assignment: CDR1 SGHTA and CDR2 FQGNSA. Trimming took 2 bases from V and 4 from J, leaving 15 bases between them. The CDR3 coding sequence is TGTGCCAGCAGCTTAATTGGCAGGATCCTAGGAAACACCATATATTTT. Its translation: CASSLIGRILGNTIYF.

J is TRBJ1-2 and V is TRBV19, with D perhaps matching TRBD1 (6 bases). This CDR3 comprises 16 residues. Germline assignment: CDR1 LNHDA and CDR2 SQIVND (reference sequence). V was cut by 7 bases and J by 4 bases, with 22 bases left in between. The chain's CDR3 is CASTSWGGQGTYGYTF. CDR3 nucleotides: TGTGCCAGTACCTCTTGGGGGGGACAAGGGACCTATGGCTACACCTTC.

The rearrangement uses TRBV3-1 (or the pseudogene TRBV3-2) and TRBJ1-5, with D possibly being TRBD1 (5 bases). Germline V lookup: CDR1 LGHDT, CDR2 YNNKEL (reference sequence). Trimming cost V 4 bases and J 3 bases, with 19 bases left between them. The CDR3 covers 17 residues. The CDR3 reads CASSLQGEAGPNQPQHF. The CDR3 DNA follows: TGTGCCAGCAGCCTACAAGGGGAGGCAGGGCCCAATCAGCCCCAGCATTTT.

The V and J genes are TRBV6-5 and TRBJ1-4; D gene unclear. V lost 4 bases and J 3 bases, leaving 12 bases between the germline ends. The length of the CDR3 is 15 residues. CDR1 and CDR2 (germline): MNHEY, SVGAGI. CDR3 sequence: CASSSQYGANEKLFF. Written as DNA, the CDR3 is TGTGCCAGCAGTTCGCAATACGGGGCTAATGAAAAACTGTTTTTT.

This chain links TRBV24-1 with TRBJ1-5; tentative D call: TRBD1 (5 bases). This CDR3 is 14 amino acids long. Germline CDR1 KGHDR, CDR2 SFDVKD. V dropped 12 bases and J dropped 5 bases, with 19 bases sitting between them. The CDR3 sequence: CAAAWGRAYQPQHF. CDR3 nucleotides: TGTGCCGCAGCATGGGGCAGGGCTTATCAGCCCCAGCATTTT.

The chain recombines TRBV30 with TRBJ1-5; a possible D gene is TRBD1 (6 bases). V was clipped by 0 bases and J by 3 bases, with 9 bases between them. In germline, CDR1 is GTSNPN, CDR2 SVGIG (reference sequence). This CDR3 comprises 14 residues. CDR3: CAWSVGQLNQPQHF. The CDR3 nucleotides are TGTGCCTGGAGTGTTGGACAGCTCAATCAGCCCCAGCATTTT.

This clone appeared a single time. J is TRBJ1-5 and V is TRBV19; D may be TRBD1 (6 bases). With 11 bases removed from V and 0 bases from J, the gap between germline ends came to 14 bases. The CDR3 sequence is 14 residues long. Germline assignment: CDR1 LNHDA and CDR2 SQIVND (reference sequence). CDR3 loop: CAGGARVSNQPQHF. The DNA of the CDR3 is TGTGCCGGGGGGGCGCGGGTTAGCAATCAGCCCCAGCATTTT.

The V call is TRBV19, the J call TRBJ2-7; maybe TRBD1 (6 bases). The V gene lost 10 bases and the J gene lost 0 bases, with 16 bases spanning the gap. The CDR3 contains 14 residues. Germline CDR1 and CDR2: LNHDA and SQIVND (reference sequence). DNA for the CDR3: TGTGCCACCCACAGGGTTATCCGCTCCTACGAGCAGTACTTC. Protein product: CATHRVIRSYEQYF.

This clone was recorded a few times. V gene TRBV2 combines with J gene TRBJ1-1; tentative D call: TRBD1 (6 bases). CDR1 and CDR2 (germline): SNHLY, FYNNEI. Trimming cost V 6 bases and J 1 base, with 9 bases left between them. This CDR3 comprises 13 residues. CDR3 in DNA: TGTGCCAGCAGCGGACAGTCGAACACTGAAGCTTTCTTT. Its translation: CASSGQSNTEAFF.

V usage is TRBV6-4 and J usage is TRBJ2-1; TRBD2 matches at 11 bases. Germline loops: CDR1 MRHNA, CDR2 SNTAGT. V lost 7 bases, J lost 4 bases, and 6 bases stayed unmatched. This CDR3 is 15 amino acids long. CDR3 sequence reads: CASIGLAGPYNEQFF. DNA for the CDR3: TGTGCCAGCATCGGACTAGCGGGCCCATACAATGAGCAGTTCTTC.

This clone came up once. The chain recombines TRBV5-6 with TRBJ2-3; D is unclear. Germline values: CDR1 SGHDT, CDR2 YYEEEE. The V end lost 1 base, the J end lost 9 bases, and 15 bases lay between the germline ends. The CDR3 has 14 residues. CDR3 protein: CASSLRAQIRTQYF. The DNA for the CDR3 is TGTGCCAGCAGCTTGCGGGCCCAGATCCGGACGCAGTATTTT.

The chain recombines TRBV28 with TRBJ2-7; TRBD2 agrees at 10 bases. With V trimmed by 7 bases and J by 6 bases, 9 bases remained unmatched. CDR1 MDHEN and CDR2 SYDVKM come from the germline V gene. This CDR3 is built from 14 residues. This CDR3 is CASTMRASGGEQYF. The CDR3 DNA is TGTGCCAGCACCATGAGGGCTAGCGGGGGCGAGCAGTACTTC.

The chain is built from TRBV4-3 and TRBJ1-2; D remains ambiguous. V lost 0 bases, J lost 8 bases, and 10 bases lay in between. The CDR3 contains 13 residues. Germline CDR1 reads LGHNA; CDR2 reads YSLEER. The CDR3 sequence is CASSQERGLGYTF. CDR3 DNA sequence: TGCGCCAGCAGCCAAGAGAGAGGACTCGGCTACACCTTC.

CDR3 loop: CSVEESDTNEQYF. As DNA, the CDR3 is TGCAGCGTTGAAGAGTCGGACACGAACGAGCAGTACTTC. The chain links TRBV29-1 to TRBJ2-7; tentative D call: TRBD1 (5 bases). The V gene lost 0 bases and the J gene lost 5 bases, with 11 bases spanning the gap. The CDR3 contains 13 residues. Germline-derived CDR1 and CDR2 are SQVTM and ANQGSEA.

This CDR3 reads CASLSGASGNTIYF. The CDR3 bases are TGTGCCAGTCTCTCAGGGGCCTCTGGAAACACCATATATTTT. The chain carries TRBV19 and TRBJ1-3; a weak D match, TRBD1 (6 bases). Trimming shortened V by 8 bases and J by 0 bases, and 11 bases separated the two germline ends. The CDR3 has 14 residues. CDR1 and CDR2 (germline): LNHDA, SQIVND (reference sequence).

CDR3 bases: TGTGCCAGCAGCTGGGCCCACCCACCACGGGGGAATCAGCCCCAGCATTTT. This sequence encodes CASSWAHPPRGNQPQHF. The chain joins TRBV11-2 to TRBJ1-5; TRBD1 might be the D (5 bases). The CDR3 covers 17 residues. Trimming left V 4 bases short and J 4 bases short, with 20 bases between. Germline V gives CDR1 SGHAT, CDR2 FQNNGV.

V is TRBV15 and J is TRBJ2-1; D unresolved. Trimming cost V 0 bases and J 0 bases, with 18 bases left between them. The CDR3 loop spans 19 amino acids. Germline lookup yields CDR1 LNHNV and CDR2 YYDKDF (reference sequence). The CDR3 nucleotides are TGTGCCACCAGCAGAGATACTAAAGTTGGCTGGAGCTCCTACAATGAGCAGTTCTTC. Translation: CATSRDTKVGWSSYNEQFF.

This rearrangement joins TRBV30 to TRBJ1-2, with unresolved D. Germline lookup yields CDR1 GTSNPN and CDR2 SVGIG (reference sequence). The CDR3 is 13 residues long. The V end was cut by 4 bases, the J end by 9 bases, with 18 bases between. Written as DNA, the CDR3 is TGTGCCTGGACCTCCGGCGGTGGTTGGAGCTACACCTTC. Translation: CAWTSGGGWSYTF.

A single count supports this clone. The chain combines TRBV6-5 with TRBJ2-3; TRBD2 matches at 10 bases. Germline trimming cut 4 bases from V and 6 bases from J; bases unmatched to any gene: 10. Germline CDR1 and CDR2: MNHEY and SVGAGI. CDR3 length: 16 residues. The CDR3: CASSSLGASGSDTQYF. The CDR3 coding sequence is TGTGCCAGCAGTTCACTAGGGGCTAGCGGGAGTGATACGCAGTATTTT.

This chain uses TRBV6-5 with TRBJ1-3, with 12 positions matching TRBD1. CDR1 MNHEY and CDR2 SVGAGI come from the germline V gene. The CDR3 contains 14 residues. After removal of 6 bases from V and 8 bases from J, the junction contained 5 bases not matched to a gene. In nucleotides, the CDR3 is TGTGCCAGCAGGAGGGACAGGGGGCGAGACACCATATATTTT. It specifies CASRRDRGRDTIYF.

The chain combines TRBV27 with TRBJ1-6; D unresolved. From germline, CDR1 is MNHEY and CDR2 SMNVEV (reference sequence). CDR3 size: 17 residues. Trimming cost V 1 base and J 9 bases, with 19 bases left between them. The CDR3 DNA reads TGTGCCAGCAGTTTATATCGGGGTCCGGGTCGTACTTCACCCCTCCACTTT. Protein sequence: CASSLYRGPGRTSPLHF.

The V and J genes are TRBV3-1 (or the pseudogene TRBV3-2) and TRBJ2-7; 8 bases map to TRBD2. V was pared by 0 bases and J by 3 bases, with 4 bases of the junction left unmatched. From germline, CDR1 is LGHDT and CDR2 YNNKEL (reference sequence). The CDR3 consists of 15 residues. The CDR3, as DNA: TGTGCCAGCAGCCAAGAAGCGGGAGTTGGCTACGAGCAGTACTTC. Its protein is CASSQEAGVGYEQYF.

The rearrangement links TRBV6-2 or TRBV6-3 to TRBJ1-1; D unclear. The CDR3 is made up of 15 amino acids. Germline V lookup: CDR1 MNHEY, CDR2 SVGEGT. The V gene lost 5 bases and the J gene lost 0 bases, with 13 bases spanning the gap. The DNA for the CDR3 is TGTGCCAGCAGTCGGGTCCTGCTAGTGAACACTGAAGCTTTCTTT. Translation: CASSRVLLVNTEAFF.

The CDR3 region has the DNA TGTGCCAGTAGTTTGGGGACACTCTATGGCTACACCTTC. Translated: CASSLGTLYGYTF. The J gene is TRBJ1-2, the V gene TRBV19; D might be TRBD1 (6 bases). CDR1 is LNHDA, CDR2 SQIVND, per germline (reference sequence). Trimming removed 5 bases at V and 4 bases at J, with 11 bases between. The CDR3 contains 13 residues. The variable domain in full, with the rest retrieved from reference TRBV19 and TRBJ1-2, is DGGITQSPKYLFRKEGQNVTLSCEQNLNHDAMYWYRQDPGQGLRLIYYSQIVNDFQKGDIAEGYSVSREKKESFPLTVTSAQKNPTAFYLCASSLGTLYGYTFGSGTRLTVV.

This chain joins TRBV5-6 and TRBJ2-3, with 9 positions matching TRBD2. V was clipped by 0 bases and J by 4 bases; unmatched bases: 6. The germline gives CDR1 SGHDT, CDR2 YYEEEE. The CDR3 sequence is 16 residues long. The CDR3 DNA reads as TGTGCCAGCAGCTTGGAGCGGGAGGAGGTTGCAGATACGCAGTATTTT. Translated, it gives CASSLEREEVADTQYF.

For the CDR3, the DNA is TGTGCCAGCAGTGAGAGGACAGGGGGCGTTGAAGCTTTCTTT. Encoded protein: CASSERTGGVEAFF. This sequence joins TRBV2 and TRBJ1-1, with TRBD1 matching over 11 bases. Losses at the gene ends were 3 bases for V and 7 bases for J; bases not matched to a gene: 4. This CDR3 is built from 14 residues. Germline CDR1 is SNHLY and CDR2 is FYNNEI.

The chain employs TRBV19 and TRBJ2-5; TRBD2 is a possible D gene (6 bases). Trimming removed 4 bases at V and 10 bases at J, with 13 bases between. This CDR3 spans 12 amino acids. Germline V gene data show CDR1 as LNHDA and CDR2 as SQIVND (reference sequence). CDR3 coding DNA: TGTGCCAGTAGTAACTTTGAGGGAGGCCAGTACTTC. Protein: CASSNFEGGQYF.